The T cell receptor beta chain under discussion was sequenced for a study of long-term antiretroviral therapy in people with HIV. Study-wide results and caveats: Those clones which expanded before ART made up the dominant part of the repertoire at all time points.

The assay used was immunoSEQ (version v3.0), run at survey level. Per-sample sequencing targets were about 40,000-55,000 T-cell genomes. Sequenced by immunoSEQ multiplex PCR; TCRdb stores in-frame clones only, minus some. The table lists around 31,000 clones, 70% to 90% of them singletons. Every one of the donors gave at least one pre-ART PBMC sample and at least two post-ART PBMC samples. Every single participant having HIV got treatment inside the United States. Notes on this clone: Its cognate antigen is unknown.

This material consisted of unsorted PBMCs, taken 0.8 years before starting antiretroviral therapy. The clonotype was recovered from a man younger than 35 with HIV.

CDR3 sequence: CASSLDRGLPIQFF. The CDR3 bases are TGCGCCAGCAGCCTCGATCGAGGACTCCCGATACAGTTCTTC. V gene TRBV4-3 combines with J gene TRBJ2-1; maybe TRBD2 (5 bases). The V end was cut by 4 bases, the J end by 13 bases, with 20 bases between. The CDR3 consists of 14 residues. CDR1 is LGHNA, CDR2 YSLEER, per germline.